The 31 T cell receptor beta chains below all came from one sample that was sequenced in a study of blood T cell repertoires in COVID-19. The table came from immunoSEQ multiplex PCR; TCRdb's copy has only in-frame clones and leaves some out. The sample yields approximately 300,000 clones, over 90% seen once. Sequenced sample: PBMCs or T cells enriched from blood (not recorded which). The receptor source for this set is a woman in her 30s who had been exposed to COVID-19.

The chain joins TRBV7-9 to TRBJ2-7; 7 bases are a match to TRBD1. V lost 2 bases and J lost 3; bases outside the gene matches: 7. CDR3 length equals 15 residues. Looked up from germline, CDR1 is SEHNR and CDR2 is FQNEAQ (reference sequence). CDR3 coding DNA: TGTGCCAGCAGCTTACGGGACAGTACAGACTACGAGCAGTACTTC. This translates into CASSLRDSTDYEQYF.

The chain links TRBV14 to TRBJ1-1; D call uncertain. CDR1 SGHDN and CDR2 FVKESK come from the germline V gene. Trimming pared 4 bases from V and 5 bases from J, leaving 11 bases between. The CDR3 totals 13 residues. CDR3 DNA: TGTGCCAGCAGCCTTGGGCGGAGGACTGAAGCTTTCTTT. The encoded protein is CASSLGRRTEAFF.

This rearrangement joins TRBV19 to TRBJ1-2, with TRBD1 identical over 9 bases. The trim removed 3 bases at V and 7 bases at J, leaving 15 bases unmatched. This CDR3 has 17 residues. Germline CDR1 is LNHDA and CDR2 is SQIVND (reference sequence). CDR3 in DNA: TGTGCCAGTAGTATCCATCGGAACAGGGGGCTACGGAGTGGCTACACCTTC. Its protein product is CASSIHRNRGLRSGYTF.

The chain carries TRBV7-2 and TRBJ2-7; 7 bases map to TRBD1. This CDR3 has 16 amino acids. Germline CDR1 is SGHTA and CDR2 is FQGNSA. With 2 bases clipped from V and 2 bases from J, the junction kept 9 bases outside the gene matches. CDR3 region: CASSLSRWDSPYEQYF. In nucleotides, the CDR3 is TGTGCCAGCAGCTTATCCCGTTGGGACAGCCCCTACGAGCAGTACTTC.

The chain links TRBV19 to TRBJ2-2, with D unclear. The CDR3 extends over 15 amino acids. Trimming pared 3 bases from V and 6 bases from J, leaving 14 bases between. Germline V gene sequence: CDR1 LNHDA, CDR2 SQIVND (reference sequence). CDR3 coding DNA: TGTGCCAGTAGTATGTATCTAGACGGTTCCGGGGAGCTGTTTTTT. It yields the protein CASSMYLDGSGELFF.

The J gene is TRBJ1-4, the V gene TRBV2, with D possibly TRBD1 on 6 matching bases. V gave up 6 bases and J gave up 8 bases, with 19 bases separating them. Germline V gene data show CDR1 as SNHLY and CDR2 as FYNNEI. The CDR3 is 15 amino acids. The CDR3 is CASRGGSGAGEKLFF. CDR3 in DNA: TGTGCCAGCAGAGGTGGATCAGGGGCGGGCGAAAAACTGTTTTTT.

The chain has TRBV4-3 and TRBJ2-3, with 8 positions matching TRBD1. The CDR3 totals 15 residues. Germline values: CDR1 LGHNA, CDR2 YSLEER. The ends lost 0 bases at V and 5 bases at J; junction bases unmatched: 4. CDR3 sequence (DNA): TGCGCCAGCAGCCAAGAGGCAGGGGGCATAGATACGCAGTATTTT. Protein product: CASSQEAGGIDTQYF.

This clone came up once. This chain uses TRBV30 with TRBJ1-4; tentative D call: TRBD1 (5 bases). The V end was cut by 0 bases, the J end by 8 bases, with 7 bases between. The germline V gene encodes CDR1 GTSNPN and CDR2 SVGIG (reference sequence). The CDR3 sequence is 12 residues long. This CDR3 reads CAWSVKGEKLFF. The CDR3 DNA is TGTGCCTGGAGTGTTAAGGGGGAAAAACTGTTTTTT.

The rearrangement joins TRBV5-6 to TRBJ2-5, with 8 bases that match TRBD1. CDR1 SGHDT and CDR2 YYEEEE come from the germline V gene. Unmatched junction bases numbered 9, after V lost 1 base and J lost 4 bases. This CDR3 is 16 amino acids long. CDR3 coding DNA: TGTGCCAGCAGCTTGCTCCCAGGGGGCCCAGGAGAGACCCAGTACTTC. Translation: CASSLLPGGPGETQYF.

This chain connects TRBV5-1 to TRBJ1-3; 8 bases are a match to TRBD1. This CDR3 is 16 amino acids long. Germline assignment: CDR1 SGHRS and CDR2 YFSETQ. The J segment lost 0 bases and the V segment lost 4 bases, leaving 6 bases of the junction unmatched. The CDR3 nucleotides are TGCGCCAGCAGCCTGGGACAGGCCTCCTCTGGAAACACCATATATTTT. It translates to CASSLGQASSGNTIYF. The full variable domain, rest sourced from reference TRBV5-1 and TRBJ1-3, is KAGVTQTPRYLIKTRGQQVTLSCSPISGHRSVSWYQQTPGQGLQFLFEYFSETQRNKGNFPGRFSGRQFSNSRSEMNVSTLELGDSALYLCASSLGQASSGNTIYFGEGSWLTVV.

V gene TRBV2 combines with J gene TRBJ1-2; TRBD1 might be the D (6 bases). With 5 bases removed from V and 2 bases from J, the gap between germline ends came to 12 bases. There are 14 residues in the CDR3. Germline assignment: CDR1 SNHLY and CDR2 FYNNEI. Written as DNA, the CDR3 is TGTGCCAGCAGTTCCGGGACATCGAACTATGGCTACACCTTC. It specifies CASSSGTSNYGYTF. The full variable domain, rest sourced from reference TRBV2 and TRBJ1-2, is EPEVTQTPSHQVTQMGQEVILRCVPISNHLYFYWYRQILGQKVEFLVSFYNNEISEKSEIFDDQFSVERPDGSNFTLKIRSTKLEDSAMYFCASSSGTSNYGYTFGSGTRLTVV.

CDR3 bases: TGTGCCAGCAGCCCGGGGACAGCCCCGAGGGAGACCCAGTACTTC. This sequence encodes CASSPGTAPRETQYF. The V and J genes are TRBV5-6 and TRBJ2-5; 7 bases are shared with TRBD1. This CDR3 has 15 residues. Germline values: CDR1 SGHDT, CDR2 YYEEEE. With V trimmed by 4 bases and J by 5 bases, 11 bases remained unmatched.

CDR3 protein: CASSSAWGRSGELFF. Here the CDR3 DNA reads TGCGCCAGCAGCAGCGCCTGGGGCAGGTCCGGGGAGCTGTTTTTT. This rearrangement joins TRBV5-1 to TRBJ2-2; D may be TRBD1 (5 bases). V was shortened by 4 bases and J by 6 bases, with 16 bases between the two germline ends. Germline V CDR1 and CDR2: SGHRS, YFSETQ. The CDR3 contains 15 residues.

The chain couples TRBV6-6 to TRBJ1-2; D gene unclear. The V end was cut by 6 bases, the J end by 3 bases, with 14 bases between. Germline-derived CDR1 and CDR2 are MNHNY and SVGAGI (reference sequence). CDR3 size: 14 residues. CDR3 nucleotide sequence: TGTGCCAGCAGCACAGAAACAGATTACTATGGCTACACCTTC. It yields the protein CASSTETDYYGYTF.

The CDR3: CASSLEIGGSGYTF. CDR3 sequence (DNA): TGTGCCAGCAGCTTAGAGATCGGGGGAAGTGGCTACACCTTC. The chain links TRBV7-2 to TRBJ1-2; D possibly corresponds to TRBD1 (5 bases). With 1 base removed from V and 7 bases from J, the gap between germline ends came to 13 bases. Germline V gene data show CDR1 as SGHTA and CDR2 as FQGNSA. The CDR3 has 14 amino acids.

The chain joins TRBV6-5 to TRBJ1-1; D may be TRBD1 (5 bases). Trimming cost V 6 bases and J 11 bases, with 13 bases left between them. Germline V gene data show CDR1 as MNHEY and CDR2 as SVGAGI. The CDR3 contains 11 residues. CDR3 amino acids: CASSRGGMAFF. The CDR3 coding sequence is TGTGCCAGCAGCCGGGGGGGGATGGCTTTCTTT.

V usage is TRBV4-1 and J usage is TRBJ1-1; D call uncertain. Germline V lookup: CDR1 MGHRA, CDR2 YSYEKL. CDR3 length: 13 amino acids. The V end lost 0 bases, the J end lost 7 bases, and 9 bases lay between the germline ends. The CDR3 sequence: CASSQDLRLEAFF. CDR3 nucleotides: TGCGCCAGCAGCCAAGATCTGCGGCTTGAAGCTTTCTTT.

The chain carries TRBV27 and TRBJ1-6; TRBD1 matches 7 bases. The CDR3 contains 17 residues. Per the germline V gene, CDR1 is MNHEY and CDR2 is SMNVEV (reference sequence). The J segment lost 4 bases and the V segment lost 6 bases, leaving 12 bases of the junction unmatched. CDR3 sequence reads: CASSPIPGQRYNSPLHF. The CDR3 DNA reads as TGTGCCAGCAGCCCCATCCCGGGACAGAGATATAATTCACCCCTCCACTTT.

This clone was found once. The CDR3 DNA is TGCGCCAGCAGCTTGGCCACAGCTAATGGCTACACCTTC. Amino acid sequence: CASSLATANGYTF. The chain uses TRBV5-1 and TRBJ1-2; D gene unclear. CDR3 length: 13 residues. Between the trimmed V and J ends, which lost 0 bases and 6 bases, there was a span of 9 bases. Germline CDR1 is SGHRS and CDR2 is YFSETQ.

The chain has TRBV27 and TRBJ2-2, with no clear D. The CDR3 loop spans 13 amino acids. V was clipped by 6 bases and J by 3 bases, with 8 bases between them. CDR1 and CDR2 from the germline V gene are MNHEY and SMNVEV (reference sequence). This chain's CDR3 is CASSTTHTGELFF. In DNA form, the CDR3 reads TGTGCCAGCAGCACTACCCACACCGGGGAGCTGTTTTTT.

This clone was counted a single time. This sequence joins TRBV10-3 and TRBJ1-2, with 7 positions matching TRBD1. The CDR3 is 15 residues long. V gave up 10 bases and J gave up 6 bases; unmatched junction bases: 17. The V gene's germline CDR1 is ENHRY and CDR2 SYGVKD. Written as DNA, the CDR3 is TGTGCCACCGGTGATATAAAGACAGGGCCCCATGGCTACACCTTC. Translation gives CATGDIKTGPHGYTF.

This rearrangement joins TRBV5-4 to TRBJ1-3; a weak D match, TRBD1 (6 bases). V gave up 4 bases and J gave up 2 bases, with 13 bases separating them. Germline V gene sequence: CDR1 SGHNT, CDR2 YYREEE (reference sequence). The CDR3 is 15 amino acids. The CDR3 loop is CASSPTGGPGNTIYF. Written as DNA, the CDR3 is TGTGCCAGCAGCCCAACTGGGGGCCCTGGAAACACCATATATTTT. Full variable domain (outside the CDR3, taken from reference TRBV5-4 and TRBJ1-3): ETGVTQSPTHLIKTRGQQVTLRCSSQSGHNTVSWYQQALGQGPQFIFQYYREEENGRGNFPPRFSGLQFPNYSSELNVNALELDDSALYLCASSPTGGPGNTIYFGEGSWLTVV.

The chain carries TRBV6-5 and TRBJ2-5; the match to TRBD2 covers 7 bases. V lost 2 bases to trimming and J lost 2 bases; unmatched junction nucleotides: 8. The CDR3 is 16 amino acids. The germline gives CDR1 MNHEY, CDR2 SVGAGI. In DNA form, the CDR3 reads TGTGCCAGCAGTTACCCAGGGAGGGGTAGTCAAGAGACCCAGTACTTC. Encoded protein: CASSYPGRGSQETQYF.

The chain uses TRBV5-1 and TRBJ2-5; TRBD1 aligns across 9 bases. From germline, CDR1 is SGHRS and CDR2 YFSETQ. J lost 2 bases, V lost 7 bases, and 15 bases had no gene match. This CDR3 is 17 amino acids long. In DNA form, the CDR3 reads TGCGCCAGCCGCCGATTCGTGACAGGGGGTAAACAAGAGACCCAGTACTTC. Translated: CASRRFVTGGKQETQYF.

J is TRBJ2-7 and V is TRBV11-2; the match to TRBD1 covers 8 bases. CDR1 and CDR2 (germline): SGHAT, FQNNGV. There are 16 residues in the CDR3. The V gene end was trimmed by 2 bases and the J gene end by 4 bases; junction bases not matched to a gene: 10. The CDR3 here is CASSLIQAGGLYEQYF. The CDR3 region has the DNA TGTGCCAGCAGCTTAATTCAGGCAGGGGGCCTGTACGAGCAGTACTTC.

V usage is TRBV19 and J usage is TRBJ2-7, with 7 nucleotides matching TRBD1. The CDR3 covers 13 residues. J was trimmed by 3 bases and V by 3 bases; bases with no gene match: 2. CDR1 is LNHDA and CDR2 is SQIVND in the germline V gene (reference sequence). This CDR3 is CASSIRDSYEQYF. In nucleotides, the CDR3 is TGTGCCAGTAGTATCCGGGACAGCTACGAGCAGTACTTC.

The chain has TRBV7-9 and TRBJ1-2, with TRBD1 identical over 11 bases. Germline lookup yields CDR1 SEHNR and CDR2 FQNEAQ (reference sequence). The CDR3 length is 17 residues. Trimming cost V 5 bases and J 6 bases; bases outside gene matches: 14. The CDR3 DNA sequence: TGTGCCAGCAGCATTTGGGCTAACCGGGACAGGGGGGATGGCTACACCTTC. Translating it yields CASSIWANRDRGDGYTF.

The chain carries TRBV5-4 and TRBJ1-2, with D perhaps matching TRBD1 (6 bases). This CDR3 has 15 residues. Per the germline V gene, CDR1 is SGHNT and CDR2 is YYREEE (reference sequence). Trimming took off 0 bases at V and 4 bases at J, with 13 bases between the two ends. The CDR3 DNA follows: TGTGCCAGCAGCTTGGACATGCGGACAGTCTATGGCTACACCTTC. The encoded protein is CASSLDMRTVYGYTF.

Worth noting for this clone: Different DNA sequences within this sample yield the same CDR3. The V call is TRBV3-1 (or the pseudogene TRBV3-2), the J call TRBJ1-5; no clear D. V was cut by 1 base and J by 4 bases, with 8 bases left in between. This CDR3 spans 14 amino acids. The germline CDR1 and CDR2 sequences are LGHDT and YNNKEL (reference sequence). CDR3 in DNA: TGTGCCAGCAGCCAAGCCGGGAATAATCAGCCCCAGCATTTT. This codes for CASSQAGNNQPQHF.

The chain employs TRBV3-1 (or the pseudogene TRBV3-2) and TRBJ1-1; no reliable D call. The CDR3 runs to 13 residues. Germline loops: CDR1 LGHDT, CDR2 YNNKEL (reference sequence). Trimming stripped 4 bases from V and 0 bases from J, with 6 bases between. Here the CDR3 DNA reads TGTGCCAGCAGCCCCCGGGTGAACACTGAAGCTTTCTTT. Translating gives CASSPRVNTEAFF.

This chain connects TRBV7-2 to TRBJ2-5; 7 nucleotides line up with TRBD2. This CDR3 is 14 amino acids long. The germline gives CDR1 SGHTA, CDR2 FQGNSA. Trimming at V came to 2 bases and at J to 3 bases, leaving 3 bases not matched to a gene. The CDR3 coding sequence is TGTGCCAGCAGCTTAAGTCTAGCGGAAGAGACCCAGTACTTC. Protein sequence: CASSLSLAEETQYF. The full variable domain, rest sourced from reference TRBV7-2 and TRBJ2-5, is GAGVSQSPSNKVTEKGKDVELRCDPISGHTALYWYRQSLGQGLEFLIYFQGNSAPDKSGLPSDRFSAERTGGSVSTLTIQRTQQEDSAVYLCASSLSLAEETQYFGPGTRLLVL.